Described below is a single T cell receptor (beta chain) sequence and its context. What it recognizes is unknown. The time point denotes: blood 2 weeks post-SBRT. Treatment described: 15 Gy SBRT to primary tumor, nephrectomy 4 weeks later. This renal cell carcinoma was of the clear cell type. The data originate from a study of radiation and T cells in renal cell carcinoma. Whole-study findings and limits: Pretreatment tumor biopsies were lacking, so baseline clonotypes are unknown.

Profiling relied on immunoSEQ multiplex PCR, and the TCRdb table lists in-frame clones only, not all of them. The profile shows 95,000 to 150,000 clones, about four fifths of them singletons. The CDR3 spans 15 residues. Germline V lookup: CDR1 SNHLY, CDR2 FYNNEI. V lost 10 bases to trimming and J lost 0 bases; unmatched junction nucleotides: 8. The clonotype originates from a man aged 50-60 years with renal cell carcinoma. Sequenced here: blood, sampled from a patient whose treatment included radiotherapy and nephrectomy. The chain couples TRBV2 to TRBJ1-2; 10 bases are shared with TRBD1. CDR3 nucleotide sequence: TGTGCCATCCGAGACAGGGGGCTTACTAACTATGGCTACACCTTC. As protein: CAIRDRGLTNYGYTF.